The subject of this entry is one TCR beta chain. In germline, CDR1 is SNHLY, CDR2 FYNNEI. The V end was cut by 6 bases, the J end by 5 bases, with 13 bases between. This CDR3 is 13 amino acids long. The data were obtained in a study of glioma-infiltrating T cells after dendritic cell vaccination. The protocol was immunoSEQ multiplex PCR, while the TCRdb copy is restricted to in-frame clones and leaves out a portion. Of nearly 85,000 clones in the sample, 85% to 90% were seen once. This receptor was obtained from a human donor with glioblastoma. The sequencing used blood, collected before dendritic cell vaccination. The chain employs TRBV2 and TRBJ1-1; possibly TRBD1 for D (5 bases). The CDR3 region is CASRPSRQTEAFF. The CDR3 region has the DNA TGTGCCAGCAGACCCTCTCGACAGACTGAAGCTTTCTTT.